The rows below give T cell receptor beta chains drawn from one sample of a study of T cell changes during pregnancy in multiple sclerosis. Assay: immunoSEQ multiplex PCR; the TCRdb copy retains only in-frame clones and omits some. The repertoire has 70,000 to 80,000 clones, about 85% of them found once; the top ten carry roughly 3.3%. Here the sequenced sample was peripheral blood, taken before pregnancy. The receptor source for this set is a female donor with multiple sclerosis, enrolled in a pregnancy study. Each CDR3 is given with its conserved first and last residue. The D gene is left open where the match is weak. Some rows have no size entry. The others give once, few or many, or a class for an expanded clone.

size	D	V	J	DNA	CDR3
few	-	TRBV5-6	TRBJ1-1	TGTGCCAGCAGCCGGCGGTGGACTGAAGCTTTCTTT	CASSRRWTEAFF
-	-	TRBV2	TRBJ1-4	TGTGCCAGCAGTCTCCCCGGACAGCGTAATGAAAAACTGTTTTTT	CASSLPGQRNEKLFF
-	TRBD1	TRBV19	TRBJ1-2	TGTGCCAGTAGTGCTGCCGGACAGGGGGCGCCTGGCTACACCTTC	CASSAAGQGAPGYTF
-	TRBD1	TRBV25-1	TRBJ1-1	TGTGCCAGCAGACTACAGGGGGGGAGGTACACTGAAGCTTTCTTT	CASRLQGGRYTEAFF
-	-	TRBV7-3	TRBJ1-2	TGTGCCAGCAGCCCGGGGGGTACAGGGCACTATGGCTACACCTTC	CASSPGGTGHYGYTF
-	TRBD1	TRBV19	TRBJ1-2	TGTGCCAGTAAGGATAGGGGGCCTGGATATGGCTACACCTTC	CASKDRGPGYGYTF
-	TRBD1	TRBV19	TRBJ2-2	TGTGCCAGTAGGAGACAGGGTTTCGAGAGGAACACCGGGGAGCTGTTTTTT	CASRRQGFERNTGELFF
-	-	TRBV6-6	TRBJ2-2	TGTGCCAGCAGTTTAACCGGGGAGCTGTTTTTT	CASSLTGELFF
-	-	TRBV20-1	TRBJ2-1	TGCAGTGCTACCTACGAGGGAGAGCAGTTCTTC	CSATYEGEQFF
-	-	TRBV28	TRBJ1-2	TGTGCCAGCAGTTTGACACAATCCTATGGCTACACCTTC	CASSLTQSYGYTF
-	-	TRBV14	TRBJ2-7	TGTGCCAGCAGCCTACAGGGTCTCTCCTACGAGCAGTACTTC	CASSLQGLSYEQYF
-	TRBD1	TRBV7-2	TRBJ2-7	TGTGCCAGCAGCTTCGAGGGACAGGGGGCGGGGGAGCAGTACTTC	CASSFEGQGAGEQYF
-	-	TRBV27	TRBJ2-3	TGTGCCAGCAGTTTTCTAGGAACAGATACGCAGTATTTT	CASSFLGTDTQYF
-	-	TRBV6-5	TRBJ2-3	TGTGCCAGCAGTTACTCTCCGGGAGAGCCCACAGATACGCAGTATTTT	CASSYSPGEPTDTQYF
-	TRBD2	TRBV6-1	TRBJ2-2	TGTGCCAGCAGTGACCCCGGGACTAGCGGGAGCACCGGGGAGCTGTTTTTT	CASSDPGTSGSTGELFF
-	-	TRBV5-1	TRBJ2-1	TGCGCCAGCAGCTTGGTTGCGGGGGCAACCTACAATGAGCAGTTCTTC	CASSLVAGATYNEQFF
-	-	TRBV7-9	TRBJ1-5	TGTGCCAGCAGCTTACAGGGTGATCAGCCCCAGCATTTT	CASSLQGDQPQHF
-	-	TRBV18	TRBJ2-7	TGTGCCAGCTCACCAACACAGGTGGGCTCCTACGAGCAGTACTTC	CASSPTQVGSYEQYF
few	TRBD1	TRBV25-1	TRBJ2-2	TGTGCCAGCAGTAGGGGGCAGAACACCGGGGAGCTGTTTTTT	CASSRGQNTGELFF
once	TRBD1	TRBV2	TRBJ2-2	TGTGCCACCTCTGACAGGGGTGGCGTGTACACCGGGGAGCTGTTTTTT	CATSDRGGVYTGELFF
-	-	TRBV19	TRBJ1-1	TGTGCCAGTACCGAAGCTATGAACACTGAAGCTTTCTTT	CASTEAMNTEAFF
-	TRBD1	TRBV7-8	TRBJ1-3	TGTGCCAGCAGCCAACGGGACAGGGGCACCATATATTTT	CASSQRDRGTIYF